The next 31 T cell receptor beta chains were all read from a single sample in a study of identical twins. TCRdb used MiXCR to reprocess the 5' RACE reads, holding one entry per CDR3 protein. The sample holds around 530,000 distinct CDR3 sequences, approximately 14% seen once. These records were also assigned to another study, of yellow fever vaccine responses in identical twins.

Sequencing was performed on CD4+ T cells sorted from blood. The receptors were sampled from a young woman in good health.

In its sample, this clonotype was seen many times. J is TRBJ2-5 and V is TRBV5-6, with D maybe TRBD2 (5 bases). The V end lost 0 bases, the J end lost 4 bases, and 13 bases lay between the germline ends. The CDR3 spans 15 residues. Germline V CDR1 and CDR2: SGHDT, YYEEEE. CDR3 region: CASSLGGRIPETQYF. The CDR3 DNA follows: TGTGCCAGCAGCTTGGGAGGGAGAATCCCAGAGACCCAGTACTTC.

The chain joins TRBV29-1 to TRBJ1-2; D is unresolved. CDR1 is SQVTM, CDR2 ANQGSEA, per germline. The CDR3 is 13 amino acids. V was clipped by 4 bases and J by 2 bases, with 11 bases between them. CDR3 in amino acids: CSVGSGYNYGYTF. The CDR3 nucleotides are TGCAGCGTTGGATCCGGTTACAACTATGGCTACACCTTC.

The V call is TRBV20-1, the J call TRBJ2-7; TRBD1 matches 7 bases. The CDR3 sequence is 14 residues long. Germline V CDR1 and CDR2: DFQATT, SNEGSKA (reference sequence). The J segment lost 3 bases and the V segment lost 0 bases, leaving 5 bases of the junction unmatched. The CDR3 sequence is CSARDSAGGYEQYF. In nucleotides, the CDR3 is TGCAGTGCTAGAGATTCGGCAGGGGGCTACGAGCAGTACTTC.

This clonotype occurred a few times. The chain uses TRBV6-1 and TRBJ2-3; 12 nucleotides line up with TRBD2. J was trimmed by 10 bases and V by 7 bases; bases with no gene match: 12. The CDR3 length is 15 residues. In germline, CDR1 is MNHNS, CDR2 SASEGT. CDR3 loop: CASTLGLAGLSAQYF. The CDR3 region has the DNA TGTGCCAGCACCCTGGGACTAGCGGGTCTCTCGGCGCAGTATTTT.

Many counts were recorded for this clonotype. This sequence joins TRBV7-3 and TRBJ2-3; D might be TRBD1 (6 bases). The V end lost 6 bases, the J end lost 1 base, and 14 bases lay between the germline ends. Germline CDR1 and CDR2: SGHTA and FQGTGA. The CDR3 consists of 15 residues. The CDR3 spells CASSIGGVGTDTQYF. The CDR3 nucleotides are TGTGCCAGCAGTATAGGGGGAGTTGGCACAGATACGCAGTATTTT.

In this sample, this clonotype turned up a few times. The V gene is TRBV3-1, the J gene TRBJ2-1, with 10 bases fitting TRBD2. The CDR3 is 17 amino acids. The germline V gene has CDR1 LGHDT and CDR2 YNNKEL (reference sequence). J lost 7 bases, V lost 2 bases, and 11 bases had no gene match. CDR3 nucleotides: TGTGCCAGCAGCCAAACCGGCCTAGCGGGGGTTTTGAATGAGCAGTTCTTC. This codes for CASSQTGLAGVLNEQFF.

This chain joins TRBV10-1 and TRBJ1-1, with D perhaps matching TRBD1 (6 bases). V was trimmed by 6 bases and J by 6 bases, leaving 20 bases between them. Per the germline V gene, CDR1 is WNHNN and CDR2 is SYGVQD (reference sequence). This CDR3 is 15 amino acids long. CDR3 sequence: CASSNRQRGQPEAFF. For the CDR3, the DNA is TGCGCCAGCAGCAATCGCCAGAGAGGACAGCCTGAAGCTTTCTTT.

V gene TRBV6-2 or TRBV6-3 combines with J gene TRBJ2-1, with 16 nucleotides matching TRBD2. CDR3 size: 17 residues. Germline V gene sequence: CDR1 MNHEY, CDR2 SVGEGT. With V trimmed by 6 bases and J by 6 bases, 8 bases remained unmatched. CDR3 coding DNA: TGTGCCAGCAGCCCCGGGACTAGCGGGAGGGCCGCCAATGAGCAGTTCTTC. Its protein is CASSPGTSGRAANEQFF.

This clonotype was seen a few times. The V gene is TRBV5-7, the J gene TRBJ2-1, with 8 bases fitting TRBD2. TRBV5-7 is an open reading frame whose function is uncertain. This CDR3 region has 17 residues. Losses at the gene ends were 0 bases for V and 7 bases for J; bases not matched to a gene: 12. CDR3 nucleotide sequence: TGTGCCAGCAGCTTGGATAGCGGGAAGAGTCTTCGGAATGAGCAGTTCTTC. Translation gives CASSLDSGKSLRNEQFF.

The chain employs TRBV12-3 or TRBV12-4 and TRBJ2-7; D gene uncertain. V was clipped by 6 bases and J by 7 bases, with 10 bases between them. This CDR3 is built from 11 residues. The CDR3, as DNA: TGTGCCAGCAGCCATGGGGAAGAGCAGTACTTC. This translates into CASSHGEEQYF.

This chain's CDR3 is CASSPMASPSAYEQYF. Written as DNA, the CDR3 is TGTGCCAGCTCACCAATGGCTTCGCCGAGCGCCTACGAGCAGTACTTC. The chain couples TRBV18 to TRBJ2-7; the D is unclear. CDR3 length equals 16 residues. Germline CDR1 is KGHSH and CDR2 is LQKENI. Trimming pared 2 bases from V and 2 bases from J, leaving 16 bases between.

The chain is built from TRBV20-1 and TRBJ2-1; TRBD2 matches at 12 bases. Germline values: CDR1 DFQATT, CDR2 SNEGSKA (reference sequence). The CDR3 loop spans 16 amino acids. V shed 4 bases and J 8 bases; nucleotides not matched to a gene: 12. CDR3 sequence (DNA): TGCAGTGCTAACCCACTTTCTAGCGGGAGGGAAGATGAGCAGTTCTTC. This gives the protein CSANPLSSGREDEQFF.

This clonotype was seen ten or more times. The DNA for the CDR3 is TGTGCCAGCAGTTTAGGGCAGGGTGGCCAGCCCCAGCATTTT. Protein sequence: CASSLGQGGQPQHF. This rearrangement joins TRBV12-3 or TRBV12-4 to TRBJ1-5; the D gene is possibly TRBD1 (5 bases). This CDR3 contains 14 residues. V was pared by 1 base and J by 7 bases, with 11 bases between.

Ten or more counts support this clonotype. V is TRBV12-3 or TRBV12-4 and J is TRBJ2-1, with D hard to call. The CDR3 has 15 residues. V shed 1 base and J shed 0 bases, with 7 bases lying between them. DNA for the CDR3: TGTGCCAGCAGTTTAGTCGAGAGCTCCTACAATGAGCAGTTCTTC. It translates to CASSLVESSYNEQFF.

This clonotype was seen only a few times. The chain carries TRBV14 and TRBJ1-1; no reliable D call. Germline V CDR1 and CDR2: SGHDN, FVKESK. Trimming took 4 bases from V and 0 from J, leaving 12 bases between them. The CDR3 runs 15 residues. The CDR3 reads CASSPLVAMNTEAFF. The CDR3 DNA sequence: TGTGCCAGCAGCCCTTTAGTGGCGATGAACACTGAAGCTTTCTTT.

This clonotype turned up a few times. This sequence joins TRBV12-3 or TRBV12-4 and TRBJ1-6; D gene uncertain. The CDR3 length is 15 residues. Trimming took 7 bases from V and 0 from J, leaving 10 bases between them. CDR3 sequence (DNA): TGTGCCAGCACGCCAACCAGCTCCTATAATTCACCCCTCCACTTT. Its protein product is CASTPTSSYNSPLHF.

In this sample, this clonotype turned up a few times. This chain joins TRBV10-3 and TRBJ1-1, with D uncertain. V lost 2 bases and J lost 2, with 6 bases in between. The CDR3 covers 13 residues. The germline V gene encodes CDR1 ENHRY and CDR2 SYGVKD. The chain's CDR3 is CAISEIINTEAFF. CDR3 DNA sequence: TGTGCCATCAGTGAGATAATTAACACTGAAGCTTTCTTT.

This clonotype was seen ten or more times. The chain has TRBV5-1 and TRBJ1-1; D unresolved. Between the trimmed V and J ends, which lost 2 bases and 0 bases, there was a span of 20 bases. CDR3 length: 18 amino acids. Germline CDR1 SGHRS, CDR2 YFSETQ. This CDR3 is CASSFSIYPTLMNTEAFF. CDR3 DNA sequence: TGCGCCAGCAGCTTTAGTATATATCCGACGCTCATGAACACTGAAGCTTTCTTT.

CDR3 region: CSASGGAREQFF. CDR3 nucleotide sequence: TGCAGTGCTAGCGGGGGGGCTCGGGAGCAGTTCTTC. The V and J genes are TRBV20-1 and TRBJ2-1; 8 bases map to TRBD2. V was clipped by 3 bases and J by 10 bases; unmatched bases: 5. This CDR3 has 12 residues. Germline-derived CDR1 and CDR2 are DFQATT and SNEGSKA (reference sequence).

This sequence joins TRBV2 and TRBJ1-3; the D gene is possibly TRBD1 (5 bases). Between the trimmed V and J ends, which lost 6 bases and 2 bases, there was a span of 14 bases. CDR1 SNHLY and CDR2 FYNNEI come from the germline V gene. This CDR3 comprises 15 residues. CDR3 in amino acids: CASSNEGPAGNTIYF. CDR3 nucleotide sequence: TGTGCCAGCAGCAATGAGGGGCCTGCTGGAAACACCATATATTTT.

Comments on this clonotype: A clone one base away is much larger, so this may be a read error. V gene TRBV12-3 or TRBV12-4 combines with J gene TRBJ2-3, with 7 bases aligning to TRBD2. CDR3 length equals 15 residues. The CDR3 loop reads CASSFWGRALNTLYF. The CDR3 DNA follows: TGTGCCAGCAGTTTCTGGGGGAGGGCCCTCAATACGCTGTATTTT.

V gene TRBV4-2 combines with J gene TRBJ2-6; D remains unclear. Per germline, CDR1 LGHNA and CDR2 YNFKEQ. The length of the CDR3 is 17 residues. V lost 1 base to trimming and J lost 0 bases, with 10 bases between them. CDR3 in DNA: TGTGCCAGCAGCCAAGTAGAGCGTAGCTCTGGGGCCAACGTCCTGACTTTC. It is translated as CASSQVERSSGANVLTF.

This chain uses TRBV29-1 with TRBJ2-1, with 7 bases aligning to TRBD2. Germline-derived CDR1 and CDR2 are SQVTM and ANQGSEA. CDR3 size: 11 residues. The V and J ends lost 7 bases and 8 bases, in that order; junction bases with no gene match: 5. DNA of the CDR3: TGCAGCGGGACTAGTTTTGATGAGCAGTTCTTC. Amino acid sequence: CSGTSFDEQFF.

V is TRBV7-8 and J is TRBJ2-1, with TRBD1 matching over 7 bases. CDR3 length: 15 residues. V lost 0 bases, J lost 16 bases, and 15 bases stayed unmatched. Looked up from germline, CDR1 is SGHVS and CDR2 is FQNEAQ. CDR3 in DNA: TGTGCCAGCAGCTTAGCGCGGTGGGACAGCAAAAAATGTTTCTTC. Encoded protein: CASSLARWDSKKCFF.

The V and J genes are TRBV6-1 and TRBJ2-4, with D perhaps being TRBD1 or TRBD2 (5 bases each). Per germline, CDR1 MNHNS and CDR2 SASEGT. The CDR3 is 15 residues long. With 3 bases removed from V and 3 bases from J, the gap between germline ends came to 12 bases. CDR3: CASSDFYGGKNIQYF. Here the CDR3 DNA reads TGTGCCAGCAGTGATTTTTATGGGGGCAAAAACATTCAGTACTTC.

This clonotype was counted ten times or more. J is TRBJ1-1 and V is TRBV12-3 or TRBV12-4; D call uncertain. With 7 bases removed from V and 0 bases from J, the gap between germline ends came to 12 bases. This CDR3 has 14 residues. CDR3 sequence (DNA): TGTGCCAGCACCTCCGGGGTCTTGAACACTGAAGCTTTCTTT. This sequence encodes CASTSGVLNTEAFF.

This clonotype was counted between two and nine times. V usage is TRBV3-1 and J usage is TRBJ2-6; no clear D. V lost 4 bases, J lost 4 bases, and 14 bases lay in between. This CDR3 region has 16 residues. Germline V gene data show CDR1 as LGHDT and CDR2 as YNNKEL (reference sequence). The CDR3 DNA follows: TGTGCCAGCAGCCCCGTCCACCCGGCCGGGGCCAACGTCCTGACTTTC. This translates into CASSPVHPAGANVLTF.

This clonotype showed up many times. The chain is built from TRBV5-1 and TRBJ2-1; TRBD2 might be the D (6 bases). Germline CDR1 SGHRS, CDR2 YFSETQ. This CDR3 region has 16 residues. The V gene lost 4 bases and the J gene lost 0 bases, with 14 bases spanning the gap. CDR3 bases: TGCGCCAGCAGCAAAGGACTACTGAGCTCCTACAATGAGCAGTTCTTC. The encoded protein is CASSKGLLSSYNEQFF.

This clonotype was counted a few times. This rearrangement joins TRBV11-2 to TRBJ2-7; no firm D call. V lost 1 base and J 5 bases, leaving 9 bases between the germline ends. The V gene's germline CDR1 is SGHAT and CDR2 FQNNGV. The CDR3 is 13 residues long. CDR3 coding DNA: TGTGCCAGCAGCTTAGTCAGCGTCGACGAGCAGTACTTC. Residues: CASSLVSVDEQYF.

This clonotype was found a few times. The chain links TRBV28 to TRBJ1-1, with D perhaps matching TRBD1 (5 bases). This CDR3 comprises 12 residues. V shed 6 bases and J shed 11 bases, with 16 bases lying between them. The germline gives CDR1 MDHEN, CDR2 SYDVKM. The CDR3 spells CASSVVARVAFF. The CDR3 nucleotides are TGTGCCAGCAGCGTCGTGGCCAGGGTGGCTTTCTTT.

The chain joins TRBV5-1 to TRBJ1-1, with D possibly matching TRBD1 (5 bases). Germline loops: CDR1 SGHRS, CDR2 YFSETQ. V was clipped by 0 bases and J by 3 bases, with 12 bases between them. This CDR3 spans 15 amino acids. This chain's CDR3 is CASSLAGTLDTEAFF. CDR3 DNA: TGCGCCAGCAGCTTGGCCGGGACGTTGGACACTGAAGCTTTCTTT. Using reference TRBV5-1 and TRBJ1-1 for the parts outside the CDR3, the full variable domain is KAGVTQTPRYLIKTRGQQVTLSCSPISGHRSVSWYQQTPGQGLQFLFEYFSETQRNKGNFPGRFSGRQFSNSRSEMNVSTLELGDSALYLCASSLAGTLDTEAFFGQGTRLTVV.